The source of this TCR beta chain is a study of blood T cell repertoires in COVID-19. The overall study: Sources were T cells, B-cell-depleted T cells, or PBMCs; the material itself was cDNA or gDNA.

TCRdb's table, derived via immunoSEQ multiplex PCR, lists solely in-frame clones and lacks some. Altogether about 330,000 clones are present, under 95% being singletons, with the ten largest covering around a sixth. This CDR3 is built from 11 residues. The V and J ends lost 8 bases and 8 bases respectively, with 12 bases between them. Per germline, CDR1 LGHDT and CDR2 YNNKEL (reference sequence). The sample consisted of PBMCs or T cells enriched from blood (not recorded which). The chain uses TRBV3-1 (or the pseudogene TRBV3-2) and TRBJ1-2; D not certain. The receptor was derived from a woman aged 25 to 45 who had recovered from COVID-19. CDR3 nucleotide sequence: TGTGCCAGCTACGGGGTGAAGGGCTACACCTTC. Translation gives CASYGVKGYTF.